This T cell receptor (beta chain) was recovered during a study of T cell repertoires in cytomegalovirus infection. Overall study context: Peptides in the study included HLA-C-restricted and HLA-B-restricted CMV epitopes. CMV infection and matching HLA type were both indicated by public TCR beta signatures.

Regarding this clonotype: Antigen: not known.

TCRdb processed the reads anew with MiXCR; each CDR3 protein has one entry. Of about 700,000 distinct CDR3 sequences listed, about 33% are singletons. Findings of the study overall: In two of eight donors, the top clonotype was HLA-C-restricted CMV-specific. CMV carriers having the relevant HLA were flagged by cumulative public TCR beta family frequency.

The CDR3 loop spans 15 amino acids. V shed 2 bases and J shed 1 base, with 11 bases lying between them. The germline V gene encodes CDR1 LNHDA and CDR2 SQIVND (reference sequence). This clonotype was obtained from a human donor in good health (CMV status not recorded). Some clones in this sample may be carry-over from other donors' samples. The V gene is TRBV19, the J gene TRBJ2-5; D is possibly TRBD2 (6 bases). The sequencing here drew on cultured PBMCs, taken from culture after CMV antigen stimulation. CDR3 in DNA: TGTGCCAGTAGTATAACCGGGACTTTCCAAGAGACCCAGTACTTC. This encodes CASSITGTFQETQYF.